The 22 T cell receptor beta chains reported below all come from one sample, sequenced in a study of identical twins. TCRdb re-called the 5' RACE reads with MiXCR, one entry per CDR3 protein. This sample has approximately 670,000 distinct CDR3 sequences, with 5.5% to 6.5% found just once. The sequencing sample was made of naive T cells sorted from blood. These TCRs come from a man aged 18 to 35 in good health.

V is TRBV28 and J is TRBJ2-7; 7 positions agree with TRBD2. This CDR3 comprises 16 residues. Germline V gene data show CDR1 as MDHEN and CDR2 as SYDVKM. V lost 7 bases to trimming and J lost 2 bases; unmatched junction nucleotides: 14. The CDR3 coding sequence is TGTGCCAGCACCTCCTTAGGGGAGGGGTGGACCTACGAGCAGTACTTC. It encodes CASTSLGEGWTYEQYF.

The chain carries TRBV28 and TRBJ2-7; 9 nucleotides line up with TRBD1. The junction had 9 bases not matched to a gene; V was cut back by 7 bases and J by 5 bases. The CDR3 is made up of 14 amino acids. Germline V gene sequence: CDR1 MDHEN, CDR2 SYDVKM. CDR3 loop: CASNSPGQGHEQYV. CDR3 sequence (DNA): TGTGCCAGCAATTCGCCGGGACAGGGCCACGAGCAGTACGTC.

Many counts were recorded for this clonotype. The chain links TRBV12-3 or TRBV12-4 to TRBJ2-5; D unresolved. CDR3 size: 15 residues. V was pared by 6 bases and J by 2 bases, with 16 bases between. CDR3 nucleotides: TGTGCCAGCAGCCACCGCACGGCCATACAAGAGACCCAGTACTTC. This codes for CASSHRTAIQETQYF.

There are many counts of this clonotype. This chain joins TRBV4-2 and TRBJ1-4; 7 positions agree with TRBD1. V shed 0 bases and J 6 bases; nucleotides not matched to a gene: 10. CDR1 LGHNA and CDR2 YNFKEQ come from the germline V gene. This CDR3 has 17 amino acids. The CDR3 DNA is TGTGCCAGCAGCCAAGACCCATCTGGAGGGGGCGATGAAAAACTGTTTTTT. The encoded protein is CASSQDPSGGGDEKLFF.

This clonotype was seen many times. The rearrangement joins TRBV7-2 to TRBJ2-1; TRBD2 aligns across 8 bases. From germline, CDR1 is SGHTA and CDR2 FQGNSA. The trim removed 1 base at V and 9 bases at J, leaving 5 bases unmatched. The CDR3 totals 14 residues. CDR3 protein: CASSLEAGLGEQFF. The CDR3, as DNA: TGTGCCAGCAGCTTAGAAGCGGGACTAGGTGAGCAGTTCTTC.

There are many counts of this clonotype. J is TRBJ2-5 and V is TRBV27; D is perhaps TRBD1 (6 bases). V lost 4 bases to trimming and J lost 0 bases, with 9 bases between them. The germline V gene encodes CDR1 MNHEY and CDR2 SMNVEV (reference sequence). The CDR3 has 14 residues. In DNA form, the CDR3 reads TGTGCCAGCAGTTCAGGGGTTTACCAAGAGACCCAGTACTTC. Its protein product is CASSSGVYQETQYF.

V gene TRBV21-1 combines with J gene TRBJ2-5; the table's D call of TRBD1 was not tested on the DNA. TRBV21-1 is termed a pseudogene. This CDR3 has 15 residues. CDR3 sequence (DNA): TGTGCCAGCAGCAAAGAATCGGACAGGGCAGAGACCCAGTACTTC. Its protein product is CASSKESDRAETQYF.

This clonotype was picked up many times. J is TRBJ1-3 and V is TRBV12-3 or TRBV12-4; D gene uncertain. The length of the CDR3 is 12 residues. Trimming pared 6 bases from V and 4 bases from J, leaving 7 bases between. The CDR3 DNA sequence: TGTGCCAGCAGCCTCACAGGAAACACCATATATTTT. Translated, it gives CASSLTGNTIYF.

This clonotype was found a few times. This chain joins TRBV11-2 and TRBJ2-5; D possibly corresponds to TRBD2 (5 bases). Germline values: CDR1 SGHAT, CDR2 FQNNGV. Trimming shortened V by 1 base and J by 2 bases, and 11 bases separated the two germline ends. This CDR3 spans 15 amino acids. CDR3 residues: CASSLVGDTQETQYF. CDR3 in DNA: TGTGCCAGCAGCTTAGTCGGGGATACACAAGAGACCCAGTACTTC.

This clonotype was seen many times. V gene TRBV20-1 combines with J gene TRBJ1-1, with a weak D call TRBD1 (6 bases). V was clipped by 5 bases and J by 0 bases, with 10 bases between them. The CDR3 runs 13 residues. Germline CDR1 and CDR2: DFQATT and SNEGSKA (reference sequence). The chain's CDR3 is CSAGGHLNTEAFF. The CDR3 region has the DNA TGCAGTGCTGGGGGACATCTGAACACTGAAGCTTTCTTT.

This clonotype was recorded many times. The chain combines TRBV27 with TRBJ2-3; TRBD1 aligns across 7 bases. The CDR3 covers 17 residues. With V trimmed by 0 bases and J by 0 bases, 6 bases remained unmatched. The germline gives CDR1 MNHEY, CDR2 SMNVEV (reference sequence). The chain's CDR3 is CASSLSRGGLSTDTQYF. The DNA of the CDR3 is TGTGCCAGCAGTTTATCAAGAGGGGGCCTGAGCACAGATACGCAGTATTTT.

The CDR3 sequence is CATSRVGVEKLFF. The CDR3 DNA sequence: TGTGCCACCAGCAGAGTCGGGGTGGAAAAACTGTTTTTT. This rearrangement joins TRBV15 to TRBJ1-4; D not certain. The CDR3 consists of 13 residues. V lost 1 base, J lost 8 bases, and 8 bases lay in between. Germline values: CDR1 LNHNV, CDR2 YYDKDF (reference sequence). Full variable domain (outside the CDR3, taken from reference TRBV15 and TRBJ1-4): DAMVIQNPRYQVTQFGKPVTLSCSQTLNHNVMYWYQQKSSQAPKLLFHYYDKDFNNEADTPDNFQSRRPNTSFCFLDIRSPGLGDTAMYLCATSRVGVEKLFFGSGTQLSVL.

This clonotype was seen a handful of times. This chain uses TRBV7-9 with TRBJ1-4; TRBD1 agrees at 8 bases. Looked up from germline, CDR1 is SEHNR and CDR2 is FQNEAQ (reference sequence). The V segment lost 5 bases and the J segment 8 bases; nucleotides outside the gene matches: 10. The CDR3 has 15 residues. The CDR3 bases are TGTGCCAGCAGCCAGCCGGACAGGGAAATGGAAAAACTGTTTTTT. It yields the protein CASSQPDREMEKLFF.

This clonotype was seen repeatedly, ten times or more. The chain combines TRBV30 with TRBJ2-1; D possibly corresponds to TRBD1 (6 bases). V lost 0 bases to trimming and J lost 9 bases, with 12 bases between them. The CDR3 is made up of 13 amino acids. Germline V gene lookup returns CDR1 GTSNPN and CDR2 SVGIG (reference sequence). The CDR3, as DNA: TGTGCCTGGAGTGTTCTACAGGGCGGTGAGCAGTTCTTC. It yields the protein CAWSVLQGGEQFF. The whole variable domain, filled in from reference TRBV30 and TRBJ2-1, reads SQTIHQWPATLVQPVGSPLSLECTVEGTSNPNLYWYRQAAGRGLQLLFYSVGIGQISSEVPQNLSASRPQDRQFILSSKKLLLSDSGFYLCAWSVLQGGEQFFGPGTRLTVL.

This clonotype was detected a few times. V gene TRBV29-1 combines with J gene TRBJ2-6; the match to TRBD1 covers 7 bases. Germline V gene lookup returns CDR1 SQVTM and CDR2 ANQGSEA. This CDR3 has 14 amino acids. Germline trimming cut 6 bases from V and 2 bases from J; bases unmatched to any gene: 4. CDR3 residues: CSVQGITGANVLTF. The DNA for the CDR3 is TGCAGCGTACAGGGGATAACTGGGGCCAACGTCCTGACTTTC. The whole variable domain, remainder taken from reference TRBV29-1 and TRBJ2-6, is SAVISQKPSRDICQRGTSLTIQCQVDSQVTMMFWYRQQPGQSLTLIATANQGSEATYESGFVIDKFPISRPNLTFSTLTVSNMSPEDSSIYLCSVQGITGANVLTFGAGSRLTVL.

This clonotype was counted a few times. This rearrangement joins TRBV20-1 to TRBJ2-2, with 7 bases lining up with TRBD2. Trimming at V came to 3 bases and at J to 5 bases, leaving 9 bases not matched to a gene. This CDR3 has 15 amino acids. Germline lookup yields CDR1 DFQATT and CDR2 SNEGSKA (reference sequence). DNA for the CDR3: TGCAGTGCTAGCCTACTCGCGGGAGCTACCGGGGAGCTGTTTTTT. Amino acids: CSASLLAGATGELFF.

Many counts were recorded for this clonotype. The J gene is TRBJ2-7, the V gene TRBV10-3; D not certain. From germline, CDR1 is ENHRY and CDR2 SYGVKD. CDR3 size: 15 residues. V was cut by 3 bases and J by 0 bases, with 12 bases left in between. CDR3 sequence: CAISDQALPSYEQYF. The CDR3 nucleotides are TGTGCCATCAGTGACCAGGCCTTACCCTCCTACGAGCAGTACTTC.

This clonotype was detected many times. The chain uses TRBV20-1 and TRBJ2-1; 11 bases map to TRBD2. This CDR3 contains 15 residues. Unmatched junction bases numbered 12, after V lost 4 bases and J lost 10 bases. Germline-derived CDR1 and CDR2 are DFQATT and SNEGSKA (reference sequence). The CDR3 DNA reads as TGCAGTGCTAATGGTATAGCGGGAGGGATGGGGGAGCAGTTCTTC. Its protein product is CSANGIAGGMGEQFF.

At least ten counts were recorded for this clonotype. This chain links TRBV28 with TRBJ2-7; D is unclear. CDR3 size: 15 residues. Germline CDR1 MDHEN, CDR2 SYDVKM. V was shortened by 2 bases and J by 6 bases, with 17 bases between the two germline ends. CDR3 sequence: CASSLGVGVVTEQYF. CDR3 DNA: TGTGCCAGCAGTTTAGGGGTTGGGGTGGTGACCGAGCAGTACTTC.

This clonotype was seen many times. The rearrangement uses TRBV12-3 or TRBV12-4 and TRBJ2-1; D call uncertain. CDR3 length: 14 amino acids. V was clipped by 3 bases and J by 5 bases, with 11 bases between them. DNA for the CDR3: TGTGCCAGCAGTTTTTTACGACTGAACAATGAGCAGTTCTTC. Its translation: CASSFLRLNNEQFF.

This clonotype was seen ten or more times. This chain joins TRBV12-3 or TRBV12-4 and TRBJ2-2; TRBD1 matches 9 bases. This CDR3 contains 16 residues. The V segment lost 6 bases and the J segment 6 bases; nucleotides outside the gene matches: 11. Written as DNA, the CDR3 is TGTGCCAGCAGACTTTTCGGGACAGGGTCGGCCGGGGAGCTGTTTTTT. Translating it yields CASRLFGTGSAGELFF.

DNA for the CDR3: TGTGCCAGCAGTTACGCGTCGACTAGCACAGATACGCAGTATTTT. Its protein product is CASSYASTSTDTQYF. The rearrangement uses TRBV6-5 and TRBJ2-3; D is unresolved. CDR1 and CDR2 from the germline V gene are MNHEY and SVGAGI. The CDR3 is made up of 15 amino acids. V was clipped by 2 bases and J by 0 bases, with 9 bases between them.